Each of the 27 T cell receptor beta chains below was sequenced from the same sample in a study of blood T cell repertoires in COVID-19. The method was immunoSEQ multiplex PCR; TCRdb's version includes in-frame clones alone and lacks a portion of them. This sample carries 240,000 or so clones, roughly four fifths of them seen once, and the ten largest clones take 6.5% to 8.5%. Sequenced input: peripheral blood. The receptors were sampled from a woman of 80 years or more with COVID-19, enrolled during active disease.

V is TRBV18 and J is TRBJ2-3; D is ambiguous. CDR1 KGHSH and CDR2 LQKENI come from the germline V gene. Deletions cut 6 bases from V and 0 bases from J, with 10 bases between. The CDR3 length is 14 residues. CDR3 amino acids: CASSRSASTDTQYF. CDR3 sequence (DNA): TGTGCCAGCTCCCGCAGCGCTAGCACAGATACGCAGTATTTT.

Points on this clone: Other DNA sequences of this sample code for an identical CDR3. This chain uses TRBV6-2 or TRBV6-3 with TRBJ1-5, with D maybe TRBD1 (5 bases). V was trimmed by 0 bases and J by 4 bases, leaving 7 bases between them. The CDR3 totals 14 residues. Germline CDR1 and CDR2: MNHEY and SVGEGT. CDR3 region: CASSYSRGNQPQHF. In DNA form, the CDR3 reads TGTGCCAGCAGTTACTCCCGGGGGAATCAGCCCCAGCATTTT.

The rearrangement joins TRBV10-3 to TRBJ2-7, with D possibly TRBD1 on 6 matching bases. CDR3 size: 14 residues. The ends were cut back, 2 bases at V and 4 bases at J, with 12 bases in the middle. Germline V gives CDR1 ENHRY, CDR2 SYGVKD. CDR3 in amino acids: CAISEAQGKYEQYF. CDR3 bases: TGTGCCATCAGTGAGGCCCAGGGGAAGTACGAGCAGTACTTC.

The V call is TRBV11-2, the J call TRBJ1-4, with D perhaps TRBD1 (6 bases). The germline gives CDR1 SGHAT, CDR2 FQNNGV. This CDR3 is 14 amino acids long. Trimming took 5 bases from V and 4 from J, leaving 11 bases between them. The CDR3 sequence is CASSRGQLNEKLFF. CDR3 bases: TGTGCCAGCAGCCGAGGACAGCTTAATGAAAAACTGTTTTTT.

The chain has TRBV29-1 and TRBJ2-3, with 10 bases fitting TRBD2. Germline CDR1 SQVTM, CDR2 ANQGSEA. V lost 4 bases, J lost 5 bases, and 9 bases stayed unmatched. The CDR3 is made up of 15 amino acids. The CDR3 sequence: CSVAGSGGAVDTQYF. As DNA, the CDR3 is TGCAGCGTTGCGGGGAGCGGGGGGGCCGTAGATACGCAGTATTTT.

The chain has TRBV5-4 and TRBJ1-1; no reliable D call. Germline loops: CDR1 SGHNT, CDR2 YYREEE (reference sequence). The CDR3 totals 14 residues. The V and J ends lost 10 bases and 1 base respectively, with 17 bases between them. CDR3 DNA: TGTGCCGTTGCTGGAGGGTACCGGAACACTGAAGCTTTCTTT. Residues: CAVAGGYRNTEAFF. The complete variable domain, with remaining parts taken from reference TRBV5-4 and TRBJ1-1, reads ETGVTQSPTHLIKTRGQQVTLRCSSQSGHNTVSWYQQALGQGPQFIFQYYREEENGRGNFPPRFSGLQFPNYSSELNVNALELDDSALYLCAVAGGYRNTEAFFGQGTRLTVV.

The chain employs TRBV7-2 and TRBJ1-2; 8 bases fit TRBD1. The CDR3 consists of 15 residues. Germline CDR1 is SGHTA and CDR2 is FQGNSA. The trim removed 3 bases at V and 4 bases at J, leaving 7 bases unmatched. The CDR3 loop reads CASSLTGAPLYGYTF. CDR3 coding DNA: TGTGCCAGCAGCTTGACAGGGGCCCCCCTCTATGGCTACACCTTC. The entire variable domain, with the rest obtained from reference TRBV7-2 and TRBJ1-2, is as follows: GAGVSQSPSNKVTEKGKDVELRCDPISGHTALYWYRQSLGQGLEFLIYFQGNSAPDKSGLPSDRFSAERTGGSVSTLTIQRTQQEDSAVYLCASSLTGAPLYGYTFGSGTRLTVV.

The rearrangement joins TRBV4-2 to TRBJ1-1, with D perhaps TRBD1 (5 bases). This CDR3 spans 14 amino acids. Trimming stripped 3 bases from V and 8 bases from J, with 16 bases between. Germline V gene sequence: CDR1 LGHNA, CDR2 YNFKEQ. The chain's CDR3 is CASSHAEGTREAFF. CDR3 nucleotides: TGTGCCAGCAGCCACGCCGAAGGGACTCGAGAAGCTTTCTTT.

The V and J genes are TRBV27 and TRBJ1-5, with 9 bases matching TRBD1. Germline V lookup: CDR1 MNHEY, CDR2 SMNVEV (reference sequence). This CDR3 region has 15 residues. V gave up 5 bases and J gave up 0 bases; unmatched junction bases: 2. The chain's CDR3 is CASSGDRASNQPQHF. The CDR3 DNA reads as TGTGCCAGCAGTGGGGACAGGGCTAGCAATCAGCCCCAGCATTTT.

The CDR3 spells CASSSWGDPNTGELFF. The CDR3 DNA reads TGTGCCAGTAGTTCATGGGGGGACCCGAACACCGGGGAGCTGTTTTTT. V is TRBV19 and J is TRBJ2-2, with D tentatively TRBD2 (6 bases). The length of the CDR3 is 16 residues. Germline assignment: CDR1 LNHDA and CDR2 SQIVND (reference sequence). Trimming took 5 bases from V and 0 from J, leaving 13 bases between them.

The chain combines TRBV5-8 with TRBJ2-2; the D is unclear. Germline values: CDR1 SGHTS, CDR2 YDEGEE. Trimming left V 1 base short and J 1 base short, with 8 bases between. The CDR3 contains 15 residues. In DNA, the CDR3 is TGTGCCAGCAGCTTGACAAGAAGGAACACCGGGGAGCTGTTTTTT. Translated, it gives CASSLTRRNTGELFF.

This chain uses TRBV11-2 with TRBJ2-7; 9 positions match TRBD1. The CDR3 consists of 14 residues. The germline CDR1 and CDR2 sequences are SGHAT and FQNNGV. The V segment lost 3 bases and the J segment 5 bases; nucleotides outside the gene matches: 5. CDR3 in amino acids: CASSFGTGSNEQYF. In DNA, the CDR3 is TGTGCCAGCAGCTTCGGGACAGGGAGTAACGAGCAGTACTTC.

V gene TRBV24-1 combines with J gene TRBJ2-2, with D maybe TRBD1 (5 bases). V was cut by 6 bases and J by 2 bases, with 6 bases left in between. Germline V gene lookup returns CDR1 KGHDR and CDR2 SFDVKD. The CDR3 covers 13 residues. The CDR3 sequence: CATSTGNTGELFF. For the CDR3, the DNA is TGTGCCACCAGTACAGGTAACACCGGGGAGCTGTTTTTT.

The chain has TRBV6-2 or TRBV6-3 and TRBJ2-3; 11 bases fit TRBD2. The CDR3 is made up of 15 amino acids. With V trimmed by 6 bases and J by 4 bases, 6 bases remained unmatched. Germline-derived CDR1 and CDR2 are MNHEY and SVGEGT. This chain's CDR3 is CASSKGTSGADTQYF. CDR3 sequence (DNA): TGTGCCAGCAGCAAAGGGACTAGCGGTGCAGATACGCAGTATTTT.

This chain links TRBV3-1 (or the pseudogene TRBV3-2) with TRBJ2-1, with 8 bases that match TRBD1. The CDR3 is made up of 16 amino acids. Germline V gene lookup returns CDR1 LGHDT and CDR2 YNNKEL (reference sequence). Trimming took 2 bases from V and 7 from J; bases not matched to a gene: 10. CDR3 DNA: TGTGCCAGCAGCCAATCCTCGGGACAGGAGGGGAATGAGCAGTTCTTC. It encodes CASSQSSGQEGNEQFF.

V is TRBV28 and J is TRBJ1-5; tentatively, D is TRBD1 (5 bases). The V and J ends lost 5 bases and 0 bases respectively, with 17 bases between them. The germline CDR1 and CDR2 sequences are MDHEN and SYDVKM. This CDR3 is built from 17 residues. The CDR3 sequence: CASSRLAGGVSNQPQHF. The CDR3 coding sequence is TGTGCCAGCAGTCGACTCGCGGGGGGGGTTAGCAATCAGCCCCAGCATTTT.

This clone came up once. The chain recombines TRBV4-1 with TRBJ2-7, with D perhaps matching TRBD2 (6 bases). The CDR3 is 16 amino acids. The germline V and J ends were trimmed by 1 base and 6 bases, with 19 bases remaining between them. From germline, CDR1 is MGHRA and CDR2 YSYEKL. The chain's CDR3 is CASSQGSGSSMGEQYF. DNA of the CDR3: TGCGCCAGCAGCCAAGGTAGCGGTTCCTCTATGGGCGAGCAGTACTTC.

This chain connects TRBV3-1 (or the pseudogene TRBV3-2) to TRBJ1-2; D might be TRBD1 (5 bases). Trimming left V 4 bases short and J 4 bases short, with 13 bases between. CDR3 length: 14 residues. Germline lookup yields CDR1 LGHDT and CDR2 YNNKEL (reference sequence). The CDR3 sequence: CASSLHQGGYGYTF. The CDR3 nucleotides are TGTGCCAGCAGCCTACATCAGGGTGGCTATGGCTACACCTTC.

The chain links TRBV7-3 to TRBJ2-2, with a weak D call TRBD1 (5 bases). This CDR3 has 15 residues. Trimming took off 5 bases at V and 0 bases at J, with 10 bases between the two ends. CDR1 SGHTA and CDR2 FQGTGA come from the germline V gene. CDR3 in amino acids: CASSPMTANTGELFF. Written as DNA, the CDR3 is TGTGCCAGCAGCCCTATGACAGCGAACACCGGGGAGCTGTTTTTT.

The J gene is TRBJ1-6, the V gene TRBV30; TRBD1 agrees at 9 bases. The junction had 7 bases not matched to a gene; V was cut back by 3 bases and J by 10 bases. CDR1 and CDR2 (germline): GTSNPN, SVGIG (reference sequence). The CDR3 is 14 amino acids. The CDR3 is CAWRPGQGWSPLHF. CDR3 nucleotide sequence: TGTGCCTGGAGGCCCGGACAGGGGTGGTCACCCCTCCACTTT.

V and J are TRBV5-1 and TRBJ1-1, with 8 bases that match TRBD1. This CDR3 has 14 amino acids. V trimming: 4 bases; J trimming: 5 bases; junction bases outside the gene matches: 7. The germline CDR1 and CDR2 sequences are SGHRS and YFSETQ. The CDR3 reads CASSPGTGLTEAFF. CDR3 coding DNA: TGCGCCAGCAGCCCCGGGACAGGTTTGACTGAAGCTTTCTTT.

V and J are TRBV5-1 and TRBJ2-7; possible D gene TRBD2, 7 bases. Germline CDR1 and CDR2: SGHRS and YFSETQ. V was shortened by 2 bases and J by 5 bases, with 14 bases between the two germline ends. The CDR3 sequence is 14 residues long. The DNA of the CDR3 is TGCGCCAGCAGCTTAGGTTCGGGGGGCAACGAGCAGTACTTC. Translating it yields CASSLGSGGNEQYF. Combining the CDR3 with reference TRBV5-1 and TRBJ2-7 gives the whole variable domain KAGVTQTPRYLIKTRGQQVTLSCSPISGHRSVSWYQQTPGQGLQFLFEYFSETQRNKGNFPGRFSGRQFSNSRSEMNVSTLELGDSALYLCASSLGSGGNEQYFGPGTRLTVT.

The V call is TRBV5-6, the J call TRBJ1-4; 7 bases fit TRBD1. The germline V gene has CDR1 SGHDT and CDR2 YYEEEE. The V gene end was trimmed by 4 bases and the J gene end by 7 bases; junction bases not matched to a gene: 10. The CDR3 covers 15 residues. CDR3 in amino acids: CASSRDRAGGEKLFF. The CDR3 coding sequence is TGTGCCAGCAGCCGTGACAGGGCTGGCGGTGAAAAACTGTTTTTT.

This clone was counted once. V gene TRBV4-1 combines with J gene TRBJ2-7; the D is unclear. CDR3 length: 14 residues. Germline assignment: CDR1 MGHRA and CDR2 YSYEKL. Trimming took off 1 base at V and 2 bases at J, with 9 bases between the two ends. The CDR3 protein is CASSQVAGAYEQYF. The DNA of the CDR3 is TGCGCCAGCAGCCAAGTGGCAGGCGCCTACGAGCAGTACTTC.

As concerns this clone: The same CDR3 also results from other DNA sequences found in this sample. The chain joins TRBV29-1 to TRBJ1-2, with 8 nucleotides matching TRBD1. The CDR3 consists of 12 residues. CDR1 is SQVTM, CDR2 ANQGSEA, per germline. Trimming at V came to 6 bases and at J to 3 bases, leaving 3 bases not matched to a gene. The CDR3 loop is CSVGTGYYGYTF. CDR3 sequence (DNA): TGCAGCGTGGGGACAGGATACTATGGCTACACCTTC.

The rearrangement uses TRBV28 and TRBJ2-2; 13 bases are shared with TRBD2. Germline assignment: CDR1 MDHEN and CDR2 SYDVKM. The length of the CDR3 is 16 residues. V lost 11 bases, J lost 5 bases, and 11 bases stayed unmatched. The CDR3 sequence: CAGGSGLAGVTGELFF. CDR3 DNA: TGTGCCGGGGGGTCAGGACTAGCGGGAGTAACCGGGGAGCTGTTTTTT.

The chain uses TRBV18 and TRBJ1-1, with D possibly matching TRBD1 (6 bases). Between the trimmed V and J ends, which lost 5 bases and 5 bases, there was a span of 18 bases. This CDR3 contains 15 residues. In germline, CDR1 is KGHSH, CDR2 LQKENI. CDR3 bases: TGTGCCAGCTCATTTTACCGGGACACTGCGACTGAAGCTTTCTTT. This sequence encodes CASSFYRDTATEAFF.